This T cell receptor (beta chain) was found in a study of radiotherapy plus CTLA-4 blockade in lung cancer. At the level of the study: Objective responses emerged in under 20% of patients, and roughly 32% attained disease control.

The repertoire was sequenced with immunoSEQ multiplex PCR; TCRdb's copy has only in-frame clones and lacks some. The profile shows about 48,000 clones, approximately 86% of them singletons. V was pared by 7 bases and J by 5 bases, with 13 bases between. CDR1 is SGHRS and CDR2 is YFSETQ in the germline V gene. CDR3 length: 13 residues. The chain carries TRBV5-1 and TRBJ2-1; a weak D match, TRBD1 (5 bases). The sequencing used peripheral blood, collected from a patient treated with radiotherapy plus ipilimumab. This sequence was found in a human donor with non-small cell lung cancer that progressed on radiotherapy plus ipilimumab. Some clones in this sample may be carry-over from other donors' samples. The CDR3 here is CASRWGSDNEQFF. CDR3 bases: TGCGCCAGCCGATGGGGCAGTGACAATGAGCAGTTCTTC.